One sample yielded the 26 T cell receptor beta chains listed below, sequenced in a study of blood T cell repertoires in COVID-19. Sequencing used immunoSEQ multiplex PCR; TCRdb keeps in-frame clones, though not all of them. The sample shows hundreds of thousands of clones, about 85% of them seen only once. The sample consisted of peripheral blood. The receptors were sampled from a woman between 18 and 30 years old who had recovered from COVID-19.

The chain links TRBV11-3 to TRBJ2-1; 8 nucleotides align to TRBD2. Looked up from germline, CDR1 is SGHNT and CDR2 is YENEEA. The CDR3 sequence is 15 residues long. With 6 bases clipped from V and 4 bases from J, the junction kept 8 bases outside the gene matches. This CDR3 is CASSETSVPYNEQFF. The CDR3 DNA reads TGTGCCAGCAGTGAGACTAGCGTGCCTTACAATGAGCAGTTCTTC.

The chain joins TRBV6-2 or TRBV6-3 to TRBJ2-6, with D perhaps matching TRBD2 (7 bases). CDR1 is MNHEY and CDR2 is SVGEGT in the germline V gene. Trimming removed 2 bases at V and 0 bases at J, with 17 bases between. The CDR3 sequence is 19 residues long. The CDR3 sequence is CASSYDPGGRNSGANVLTF. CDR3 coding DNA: TGTGCCAGCAGTTACGATCCGGGGGGCCGGAACTCTGGGGCCAACGTCCTGACTTTC.

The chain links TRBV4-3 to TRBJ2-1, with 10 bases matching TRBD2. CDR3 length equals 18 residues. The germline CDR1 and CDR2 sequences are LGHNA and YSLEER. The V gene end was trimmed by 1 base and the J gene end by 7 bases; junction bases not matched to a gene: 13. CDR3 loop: CASSQGRNSGRSENEQFF. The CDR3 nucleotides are TGCGCCAGCAGCCAAGGTCGGAATAGCGGGAGGTCGGAGAATGAGCAGTTCTTC.

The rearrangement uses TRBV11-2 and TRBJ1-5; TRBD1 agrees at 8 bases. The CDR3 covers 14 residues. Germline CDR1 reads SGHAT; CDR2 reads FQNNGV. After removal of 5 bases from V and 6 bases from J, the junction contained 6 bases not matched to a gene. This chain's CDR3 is CASSKDREGQPQHF. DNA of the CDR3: TGTGCCAGCAGCAAGGACAGGGAGGGTCAGCCCCAGCATTTT. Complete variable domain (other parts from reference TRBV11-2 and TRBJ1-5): EAGVAQSPRYKIIEKRQSVAFWCNPISGHATLYWYQQILGQGPKLLIQFQNNGVVDDSQLPKDRFSAERLKGVDSTLKIQPAKLEDSAVYLCASSKDREGQPQHFGDGTRLSIL.

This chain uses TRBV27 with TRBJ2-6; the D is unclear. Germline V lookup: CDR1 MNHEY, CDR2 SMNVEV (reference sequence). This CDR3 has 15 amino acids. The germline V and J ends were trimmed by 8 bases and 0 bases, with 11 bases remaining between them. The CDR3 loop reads CASRVYFSGANVLTF. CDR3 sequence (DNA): TGTGCCAGCCGGGTCTATTTCTCTGGGGCCAACGTCCTGACTTTC. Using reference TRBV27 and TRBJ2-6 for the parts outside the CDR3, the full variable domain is EAQVTQNPRYLITVTGKKLTVTCSQNMNHEYMSWYRQDPGLGLRQIYYSMNVEVTDKGDVPEGYKVSRKEKRNFPLILESPSPNQTSLYFCASRVYFSGANVLTFGAGSRLTVL.

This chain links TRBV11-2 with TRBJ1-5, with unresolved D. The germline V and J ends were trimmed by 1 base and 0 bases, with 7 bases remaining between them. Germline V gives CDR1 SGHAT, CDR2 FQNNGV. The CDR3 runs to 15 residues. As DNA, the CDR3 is TGTGCCAGCAGCTTAGCCGAGGATAGCAATCAGCCCCAGCATTTT. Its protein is CASSLAEDSNQPQHF.

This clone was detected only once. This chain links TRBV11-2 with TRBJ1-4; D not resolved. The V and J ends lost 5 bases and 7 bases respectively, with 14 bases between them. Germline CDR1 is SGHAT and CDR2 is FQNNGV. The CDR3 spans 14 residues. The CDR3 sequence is CASSPRSASEKLFF. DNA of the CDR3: TGTGCCAGCAGCCCCAGGTCAGCAAGTGAAAAACTGTTTTTT. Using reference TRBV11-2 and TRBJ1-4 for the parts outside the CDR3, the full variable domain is EAGVAQSPRYKIIEKRQSVAFWCNPISGHATLYWYQQILGQGPKLLIQFQNNGVVDDSQLPKDRFSAERLKGVDSTLKIQPAKLEDSAVYLCASSPRSASEKLFFGSGTQLSVL.

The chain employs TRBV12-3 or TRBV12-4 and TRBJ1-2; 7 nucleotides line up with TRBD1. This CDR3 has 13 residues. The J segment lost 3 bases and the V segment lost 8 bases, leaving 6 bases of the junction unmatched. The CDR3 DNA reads TGTGCCAGCGGGCGGACAGGCTACTATGGCTACACCTTC. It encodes CASGRTGYYGYTF.

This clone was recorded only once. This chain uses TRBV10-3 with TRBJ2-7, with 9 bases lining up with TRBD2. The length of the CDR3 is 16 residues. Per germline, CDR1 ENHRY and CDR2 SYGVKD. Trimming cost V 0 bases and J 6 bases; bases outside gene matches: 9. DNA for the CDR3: TGTGCCATCAGTGAGTCGACTCGAGCGGGAGGTTCCGAGCAGTACTTC. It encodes CAISESTRAGGSEQYF.

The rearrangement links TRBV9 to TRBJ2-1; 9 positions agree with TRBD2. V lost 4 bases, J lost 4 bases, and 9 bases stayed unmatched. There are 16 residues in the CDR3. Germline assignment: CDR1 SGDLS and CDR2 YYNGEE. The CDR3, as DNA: TGTGCCAGCAGCCATCCCATTAGCGGGAGTTACAATGAGCAGTTCTTC. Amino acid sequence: CASSHPISGSYNEQFF.

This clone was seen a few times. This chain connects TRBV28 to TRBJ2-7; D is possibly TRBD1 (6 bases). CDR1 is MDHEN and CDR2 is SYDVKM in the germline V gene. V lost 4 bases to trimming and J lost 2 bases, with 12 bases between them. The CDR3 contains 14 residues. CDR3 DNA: TGTGCCAGCAGTTACAGGGAAGACACCTACGAGCAGTACTTC. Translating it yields CASSYREDTYEQYF.

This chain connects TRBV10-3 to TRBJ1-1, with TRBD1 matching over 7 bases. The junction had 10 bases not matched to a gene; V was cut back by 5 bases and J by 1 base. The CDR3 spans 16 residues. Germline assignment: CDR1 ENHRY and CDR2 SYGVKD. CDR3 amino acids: CAISSGGQQTNTEAFF. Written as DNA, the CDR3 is TGTGCCATCAGTAGCGGGGGACAGCAGACGAACACTGAAGCTTTCTTT.

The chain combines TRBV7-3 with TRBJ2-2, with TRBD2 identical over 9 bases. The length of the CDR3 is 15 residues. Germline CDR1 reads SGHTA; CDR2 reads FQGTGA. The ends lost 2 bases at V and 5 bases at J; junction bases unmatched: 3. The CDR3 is CASSLAGGGTGELFF. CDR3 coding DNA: TGTGCCAGCAGCTTAGCGGGAGGGGGAACCGGGGAGCTGTTTTTT. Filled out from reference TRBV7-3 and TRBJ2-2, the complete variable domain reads GAGVSQTPSNKVTEKGKYVELRCDPISGHTALYWYRQSLGQGPEFLIYFQGTGAADDSGLPNDRFFAVRPEGSVSTLKIQRTERGDSAVYLCASSLAGGGTGELFFGEGSRLTVL.

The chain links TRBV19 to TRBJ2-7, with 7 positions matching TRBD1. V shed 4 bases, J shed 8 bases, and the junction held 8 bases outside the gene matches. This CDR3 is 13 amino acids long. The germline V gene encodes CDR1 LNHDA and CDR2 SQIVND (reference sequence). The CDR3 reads CASSTWDSYQQYF. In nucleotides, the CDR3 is TGTGCCAGTAGTACTTGGGACAGCTATCAGCAGTACTTC. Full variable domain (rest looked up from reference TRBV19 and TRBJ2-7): DGGITQSPKYLFRKEGQNVTLSCEQNLNHDAMYWYRQDPGQGLRLIYYSQIVNDFQKGDIAEGYSVSREKKESFPLTVTSAQKNPTAFYLCASSTWDSYQQYFGPGTRLTVT.

CDR3 in amino acids: CASSQDLRDTQYF. DNA for the CDR3: TGTGCCAGCAGCCAAGATTTGCGTGATACGCAGTATTTT. The gene calls are TRBV3-1 (or the pseudogene TRBV3-2) and TRBJ2-3; D unresolved. The V end was cut by 0 bases, the J end by 6 bases, with 7 bases between. CDR1 is LGHDT and CDR2 is YNNKEL in the germline V gene (reference sequence). The CDR3 is made up of 13 amino acids.

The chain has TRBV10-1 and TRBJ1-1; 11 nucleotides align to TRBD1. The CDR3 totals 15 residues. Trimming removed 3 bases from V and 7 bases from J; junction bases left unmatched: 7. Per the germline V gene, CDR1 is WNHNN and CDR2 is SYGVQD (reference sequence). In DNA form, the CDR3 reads TGCGCCAGCAGTGATCTGGGACAGGGGGTAGATGAAGCTTTCTTT. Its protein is CASSDLGQGVDEAFF.

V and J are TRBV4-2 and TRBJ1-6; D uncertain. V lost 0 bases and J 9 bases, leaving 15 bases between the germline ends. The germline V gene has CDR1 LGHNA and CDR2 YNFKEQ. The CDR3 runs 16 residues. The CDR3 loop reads CASSQDLVFRSSPLHF. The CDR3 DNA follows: TGTGCCAGCAGCCAAGATCTTGTCTTTAGGAGTTCACCCCTCCACTTT.

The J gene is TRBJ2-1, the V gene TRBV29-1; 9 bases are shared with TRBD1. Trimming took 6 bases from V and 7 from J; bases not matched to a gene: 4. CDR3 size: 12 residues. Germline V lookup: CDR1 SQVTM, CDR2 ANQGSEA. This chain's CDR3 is CSVWDRENEQFF. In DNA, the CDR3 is TGCAGCGTCTGGGACAGGGAGAATGAGCAGTTCTTC.

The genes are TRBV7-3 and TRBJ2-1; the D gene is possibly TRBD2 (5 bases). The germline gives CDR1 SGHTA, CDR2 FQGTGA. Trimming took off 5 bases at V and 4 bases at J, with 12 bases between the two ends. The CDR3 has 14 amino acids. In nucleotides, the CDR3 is TGTGCCAGCAGCCCATACGGAGGATACAATGAGCAGTTCTTC. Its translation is CASSPYGGYNEQFF.

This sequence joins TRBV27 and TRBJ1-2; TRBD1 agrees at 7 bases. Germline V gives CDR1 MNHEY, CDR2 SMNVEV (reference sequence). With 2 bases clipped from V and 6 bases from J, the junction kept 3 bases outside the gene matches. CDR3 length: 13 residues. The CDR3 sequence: CASSLGTGDGYTF. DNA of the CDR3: TGTGCCAGCAGTTTAGGTACAGGGGATGGCTACACCTTC.

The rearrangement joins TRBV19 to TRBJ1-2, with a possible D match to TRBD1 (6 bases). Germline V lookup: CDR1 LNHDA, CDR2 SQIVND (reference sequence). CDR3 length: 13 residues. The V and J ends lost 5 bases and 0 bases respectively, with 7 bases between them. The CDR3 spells CASSRDTNYGYTF. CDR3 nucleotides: TGTGCCAGTAGTCGGGACACTAACTATGGCTACACCTTC.

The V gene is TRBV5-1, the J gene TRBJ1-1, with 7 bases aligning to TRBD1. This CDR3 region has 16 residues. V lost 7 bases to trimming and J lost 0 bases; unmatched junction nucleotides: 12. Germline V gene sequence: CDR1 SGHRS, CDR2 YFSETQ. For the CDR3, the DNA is TGCGCCAGCCAGGGACAGCCCCGGTCTATGAACACTGAAGCTTTCTTT. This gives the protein CASQGQPRSMNTEAFF.

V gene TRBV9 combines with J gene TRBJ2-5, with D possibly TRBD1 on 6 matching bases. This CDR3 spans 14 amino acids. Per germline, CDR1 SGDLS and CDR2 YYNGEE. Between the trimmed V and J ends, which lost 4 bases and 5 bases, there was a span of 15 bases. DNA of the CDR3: TGTGCCAGCAGCCCCCCTTTGAGGGGGGAGACCCAGTACTTC. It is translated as CASSPPLRGETQYF.

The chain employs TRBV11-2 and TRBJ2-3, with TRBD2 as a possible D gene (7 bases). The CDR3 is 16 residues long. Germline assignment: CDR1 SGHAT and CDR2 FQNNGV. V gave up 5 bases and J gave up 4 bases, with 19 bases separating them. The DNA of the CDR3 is TGTGCCAGCAGCCTCCGACTAGCAGGGGTGGCAGATACGCAGTATTTT. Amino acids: CASSLRLAGVADTQYF. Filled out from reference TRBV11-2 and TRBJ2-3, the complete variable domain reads EAGVAQSPRYKIIEKRQSVAFWCNPISGHATLYWYQQILGQGPKLLIQFQNNGVVDDSQLPKDRFSAERLKGVDSTLKIQPAKLEDSAVYLCASSLRLAGVADTQYFGPGTRLTVL.

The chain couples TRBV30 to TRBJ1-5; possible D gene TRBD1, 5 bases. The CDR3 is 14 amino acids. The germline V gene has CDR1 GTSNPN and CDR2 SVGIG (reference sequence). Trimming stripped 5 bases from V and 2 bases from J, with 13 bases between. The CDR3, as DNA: TGTGCCTGGGGCTATGGGGCCGGCAATCAGCCCCAGCATTTT. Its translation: CAWGYGAGNQPQHF.

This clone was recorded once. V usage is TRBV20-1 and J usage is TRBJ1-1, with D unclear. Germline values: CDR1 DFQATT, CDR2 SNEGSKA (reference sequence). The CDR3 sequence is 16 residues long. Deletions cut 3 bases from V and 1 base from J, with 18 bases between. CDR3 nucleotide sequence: TGCAGTGCTAGTCCGGGGAGCCTGGTGGAGAACACTGAAGCTTTCTTT. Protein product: CSASPGSLVENTEAFF.